The 4 T cell receptor beta chains given below trace back to one sample, sequenced in a study of CD8 T cells in Susac syndrome. The RNA input was roughly 0.45 to 1 ug, and it was reverse transcribed with random hexamers. TCRdb independently ran MiXCR on the immunoSEQ multiplex PCR reads; one entry per CDR3 protein. The sample yields about 300,000 distinct CDR3 sequences, just over 90% seen once. The sample taken for sequencing was CD4+ T cells from PBMCs. Receptors were obtained from a human donor with multiple sclerosis.

The V gene is TRBV3-1, the J gene TRBJ1-1; unclear D gene. CDR1 is LGHDT, CDR2 YNNKEL, per germline (reference sequence). This CDR3 is 12 amino acids long. The V end was cut by 5 bases, the J end by 5 bases, with 9 bases between. The CDR3 sequence is CASSYGVTEAFF. The CDR3 DNA sequence: TGTGCCAGCAGCTACGGGGTTACTGAAGCTTTCTTT.

This chain joins TRBV20-1 and TRBJ2-3, with D perhaps TRBD2 (6 bases). Trimming removed 6 bases at V and 2 bases at J, with 12 bases between. The CDR3 is 13 amino acids. In germline, CDR1 is DFQATT, CDR2 SNEGSKA (reference sequence). This chain's CDR3 is CSAGREFTDTQYF. In DNA, the CDR3 is TGCAGTGCCGGACGGGAGTTCACAGATACGCAGTATTTT.

This chain joins TRBV5-1 and TRBJ2-5; weak D call: TRBD1 (6 bases). V was clipped by 3 bases and J by 6 bases, with 12 bases between them. Per germline, CDR1 SGHRS and CDR2 YFSETQ. The CDR3 runs 13 residues. CDR3 residues: CASSSAGEKTQYF. The CDR3 nucleotides read TGCGCCAGCAGCTCCGCAGGGGAGAAGACCCAGTACTTC.

This clonotype came up once. The chain links TRBV29-1 to TRBJ2-1, with D possibly being TRBD1 or TRBD2 (5 bases each). The length of the CDR3 is 12 residues. Trimming pared 7 bases from V and 4 bases from J, leaving 11 bases between. Looked up from germline, CDR1 is SQVTM and CDR2 is ANQGSEA. The CDR3 DNA reads as TGCAGCGCCGGGGACCGATACAATGAGCAGTTCTTC. This gives the protein CSAGDRYNEQFF.